This is a list of T cell receptor beta chains from one sample in a study of identical twins. Each CDR3 protein is one row after TCRdb ran MiXCR on the 5' RACE reads. The repertoire consists of 1.5 million to 2 million distinct CDR3 sequences, with more than 30% occurring once and the leading ten covering less than 0.35%. The sequencing sample was made of cord blood. Receptors originate from a newborn girl in good health. Each CDR3 is given with its conserved first and last residue. The order of the fields is clone size, J gene, V gene, D gene, CDR3 protein, CDR3 DNA. A D gene is named only where the DNA matches it firmly. Clone size is given for some rows only: seen once, a few or many times, or a class if the clone is expanded.

size: .; J: TRBJ1-1; V: TRBV7-6; D: .; CDR3: CASSTRSTGEAFF; DNA: TGTGCCAGCAGCACACGCAGCACAGGGGAAGCTTTCTTT
size: .; J: TRBJ1-6; V: TRBV20-1; D: TRBD1; CDR3: CSARVLGQGANSPLHF; DNA: TGCAGTGCTAGAGTTCTCGGACAGGGGGCTAATTCACCCCTCCACTTT
size: few; J: TRBJ1-6; V: TRBV4-1; D: .; CDR3: CASSQGRGRDNSPLHF; DNA: TGCGCCAGCAGCCAAGGAAGGGGGAGGGATAATTCACCCCTCCACTTT
size: .; J: TRBJ2-7; V: TRBV6-5; D: .; CDR3: CASSYYGSVYEQYF; DNA: TGTGCCAGCAGTTACTATGGGTCAGTCTACGAGCAGTACTTC
size: .; J: TRBJ2-1; V: TRBV7-8; D: TRBD2; CDR3: CASSLAGRLAGSNEQFF; DNA: TGTGCCAGCAGCTTAGCGGGTCGACTAGCGGGAAGCAATGAGCAGTTCTTC
size: .; J: TRBJ1-2; V: TRBV11-2; D: .; CDR3: CASSGRPRGRVVDGYGYTF; DNA: TGTGCCAGCAGCGGTCGACCCAGGGGTAGGGTTGTGGATGGATATGGCTACACCTTC
size: few; J: TRBJ2-7; V: TRBV12-3/TRBV12-4; D: .; CDR3: CASSLQAGGHEQYF; DNA: TGTGCCAGCAGTTTACAGGCAGGTGGCCACGAGCAGTACTTC
size: many; J: TRBJ2-5; V: TRBV5-1; D: .; CDR3: CASSLAGYQETQYF; DNA: TGCGCCAGCAGCTTGGCCGGGTACCAAGAGACCCAGTACTTC
size: .; J: TRBJ2-1; V: TRBV3-1; D: .; CDR3: CASSARTIREEQFF; DNA: TGTGCCAGCAGCGCTCGGACTATACGGGAAGAGCAGTTCTTC
size: many; J: TRBJ2-1; V: TRBV20-1; D: .; CDR3: CSARVGLGQFF; DNA: TGCAGTGCTAGAGTGGGACTCGGGCAGTTCTTC
size: once; J: TRBJ2-5; V: TRBV6-5; D: .; CDR3: CASSWDTKQYF; DNA: TGTGCCAGCAGTTGGGACACGAAGCAGTACTTC
size: .; J: TRBJ2-3; V: TRBV19; D: TRBD2; CDR3: CASGRRTDTQYF; DNA: TGTGCCAGCGGGAGGAGGACAGATACGCAGTATTTT
size: few; J: TRBJ1-2; V: TRBV20-1; D: TRBD1; CDR3: CSAKGQGYYGYTF; DNA: TGCAGTGCCAAGGGACAGGGATACTATGGCTACACCTTC
size: .; J: TRBJ2-1; V: TRBV29-1; D: TRBD2; CDR3: CSVVCELAGGPTGNEQFF; DNA: TGCAGCGTTGTTTGTGAGCTAGCGGGAGGGCCCACAGGCAATGAGCAGTTCTTC
size: few; J: TRBJ2-7; V: TRBV6-2/TRBV6-3; D: .; CDR3: CASSYWKVYEQYF; DNA: TGTGCCAGCAGTTACTGGAAAGTCTACGAGCAGTACTTC
size: few; J: TRBJ2-5; V: TRBV20-1; D: .; CDR3: CSARDWREQETQYF; DNA: TGCAGTGCTAGAGATTGGCGGGAACAAGAGACCCAGTACTTC
size: .; J: TRBJ2-5; V: TRBV5-1; D: .; CDR3: CASSLGQQGTQYF; DNA: TGCGCCAGCAGCCTAGGACAGCAAGGGACCCAGTACTTC
size: .; J: TRBJ2-7; V: TRBV5-1; D: .; CDR3: CASRLWTSPRGYYEQYF; DNA: TGCGCCAGCAGGTTGTGGACTAGTCCCAGGGGCTACTACGAGCAGTACTTC
size: .; J: TRBJ2-2; V: TRBV20-1; D: .; CDR3: CSARVFTGELFF; DNA: TGCAGTGCTAGAGTCTTCACCGGGGAGCTGTTTTTT
size: few; J: TRBJ2-3; V: TRBV7-2; D: .; CDR3: CASSQQADTQYF; DNA: TGTGCCAGCTCCCAGCAGGCAGATACGCAGTATTTT
size: few; J: TRBJ2-1; V: TRBV6-5; D: TRBD1; CDR3: CASSGTGHSGNEQFF; DNA: TGTGCGAGCTCCGGGACAGGGCATTCGGGCAATGAGCAGTTCTTC
size: .; J: TRBJ1-3; V: TRBV20-1; D: TRBD1; CDR3: CSAREATGPGNTIYF; DNA: TGCAGTGCTAGAGAGGCGACAGGGCCTGGAAACACCATATATTTT
size: .; J: TRBJ1-2; V: TRBV20-1; D: .; CDR3: CSARGNRDNYGYTF; DNA: TGCAGTGCTAGGGGGAACCGGGACAACTATGGCTACACCTTC
size: .; J: TRBJ2-5; V: TRBV27; D: TRBD1; CDR3: CASSLSWTGKETQYF; DNA: TGTGCCAGCAGTTTATCCTGGACAGGGAAAGAGACCCAGTACTTC
size: .; J: TRBJ2-1; V: TRBV5-1; D: TRBD2; CDR3: CASSATSGFYNEQFF; DNA: TGCGCCAGCAGCGCAACTAGCGGGTTCTACAATGAGCAGTTCTTC
size: .; J: TRBJ2-4; V: TRBV7-9; D: TRBD2; CDR3: CASSLGGLAREGAKNIQYF; DNA: TGTGCCAGCAGCTTAGGGGGACTAGCGAGAGAAGGGGCCAAAAACATTCAGTACTTC
size: .; J: TRBJ2-3; V: TRBV2; D: .; CDR3: CASRTLTAPTDTQYF; DNA: TGTGCCAGCAGGACCCTCACCGCCCCCACAGATACGCAGTATTTT
size: few; J: TRBJ1-2; V: TRBV6-5; D: .; CDR3: CASSYAGTWAGSYGYTF; DNA: TGTGCCAGCAGTTACGCGGGAACATGGGCAGGGAGCTATGGCTACACCTTC
size: .; J: TRBJ2-1; V: TRBV2; D: TRBD2; CDR3: CASSDPTGGRRYNEQFF; DNA: TGTGCCAGCAGTGATCCGACTGGCGGGAGGAGGTACAATGAGCAGTTCTTC
size: .; J: TRBJ1-2; V: TRBV3-1; D: .; CDR3: CASSQAGVDFYGYTF; DNA: TGTGCCAGCAGCCAAGCAGGGGTCGACTTCTATGGCTACACCTTC
size: .; J: TRBJ2-3; V: TRBV5-1; D: .; CDR3: CASSLDYPRGDTQYF; DNA: TGTGCCAGCAGCTTAGACTACCCCCGGGGAGATACGCAGTATTTT
size: .; J: TRBJ2-3; V: TRBV5-8; D: TRBD2; CDR3: CASSSRGGRGTDTQYF; DNA: TGTGCCAGCAGCTCGAGGGGCGGGAGGGGCACAGATACGCAGTATTTT
size: many; J: TRBJ1-2; V: TRBV20-1; D: .; CDR3: CSATYYGYTF; DNA: TGCAGTGCTACCTACTATGGCTACACCTTC
size: .; J: TRBJ2-7; V: TRBV3-1; D: .; CDR3: CASSQDLGLGTYEQYF; DNA: TGTGCCAGCAGCCAAGATTTAGGTCTAGGGACCTACGAGCAGTACTTC
size: few; J: TRBJ2-1; V: TRBV5-4; D: .; CDR3: CASSLAASDEQFF; DNA: TGTGCCAGCAGCTTGGCGGCATCAGATGAGCAGTTCTTC
size: .; J: TRBJ2-4; V: TRBV5-1; D: TRBD1; CDR3: CASSLGPDRVTLAKNIQYF; DNA: TGCGCCAGCAGCTTAGGGCCGGACAGGGTAACTTTAGCCAAAAACATTCAGTACTTC
size: .; J: TRBJ2-5; V: TRBV4-1; D: TRBD2; CDR3: CASSHRLASTQETQYF; DNA: TGCGCCAGCAGCCACCGACTAGCGAGCACTCAAGAGACCCAGTACTTC
size: .; J: TRBJ1-1; V: TRBV12-3/TRBV12-4; D: TRBD1; CDR3: CASSSTTGGGTEAFF; DNA: TGTGCCAGCAGTTCAACGACAGGGGGGGGTACTGAAGCTTTCTTT
size: .; J: TRBJ1-4; V: TRBV7-9; D: .; CDR3: CASSLADSVEKLFF; DNA: TGTGCCAGCAGCTTAGCCGACAGCGTTGAAAAACTGTTTTTT
size: few; J: TRBJ2-1; V: TRBV7-8; D: .; CDR3: CASSLSRFLTGRDNEQFF; DNA: TGTGCCAGCAGCTTATCCCGTTTCTTGACAGGGAGGGACAATGAGCAGTTCTTC
size: few; J: TRBJ2-1; V: TRBV28; D: TRBD2; CDR3: CASSSGMYNEQFF; DNA: TGTGCCAGCAGTAGCGGGATGTACAATGAGCAGTTCTTC
size: many; J: TRBJ2-3; V: TRBV10-2; D: .; CDR3: CASSAPATDTQYF; DNA: TGCGCCAGCAGTGCCCCAGCTACAGATACGCAGTATTTT
size: .; J: TRBJ2-5; V: TRBV20-1; D: .; CDR3: CSARHPKETQYF; DNA: TGCAGTGCGCGACACCCTAAAGAGACCCAGTACTTC
size: .; J: TRBJ2-1; V: TRBV11-1; D: TRBD2; CDR3: CASSFVLAGRKFF; DNA: TGTGCCAGCAGCTTCGTCCTAGCGGGGCGCAAGTTCTTC
size: many; J: TRBJ2-3; V: TRBV7-2; D: .; CDR3: CASSLFNTDTQYF; DNA: TGTGCCAGCAGCTTATTTAACACAGATACGCAGTATTTT
size: .; J: TRBJ1-2; V: TRBV4-2; D: TRBD1; CDR3: CASSQGPETGGAGYTF; DNA: TGTGCCAGCAGCCAAGGCCCCGAGACAGGGGGCGCCGGCTACACCTTC
size: many; J: TRBJ2-7; V: TRBV10-3; D: TRBD1; CDR3: CAISERQGISYEQYF; DNA: TGTGCCATCAGTGAGAGACAGGGGATCTCCTACGAGCAGTACTTC
size: .; J: TRBJ2-1; V: TRBV3-1; D: TRBD2; CDR3: CAIKTWYGGSYNEQFF; DNA: TGTGCCATCAAGACCTGGTACGGGGGGTCCTACAATGAGCAGTTCTTC
size: few; J: TRBJ2-1; V: TRBV20-1; D: TRBD2; CDR3: CSARVGSGSSYNEQFF; DNA: TGCAGTGCTAGAGTGGGTAGCGGGAGCTCCTACAATGAGCAGTTCTTC
size: .; J: TRBJ1-1; V: TRBV4-2; D: .; CDR3: CASSPDTRVNTEAFF; DNA: TGTGCCAGCAGCCCTGACACCCGAGTCAACACTGAAGCTTTCTTT
size: few; J: TRBJ2-1; V: TRBV11-2; D: TRBD2; CDR3: CASSLAGPGFEQFF; DNA: TGTGCCAGCTCACTAGCGGGACCTGGGTTTGAGCAGTTCTTC
size: few; J: TRBJ2-7; V: TRBV29-1; D: TRBD2; CDR3: CSVYGGEFGYEQYF; DNA: TGCAGCGTTTACGGGGGGGAGTTCGGGTACGAGCAGTACTTC
size: .; J: TRBJ2-2; V: TRBV28; D: TRBD1; CDR3: CASKPGQGAGELFF; DNA: TGTGCCAGCAAGCCGGGACAGGGGGCCGGGGAGCTGTTTTTT
size: .; J: TRBJ2-5; V: TRBV28; D: .; CDR3: CASSLPPRLAGEETQYF; DNA: TGTGCCAGCAGTTTACCACCTCGACTAGCAGGGGAAGAGACCCAGTACTTC
size: few; J: TRBJ1-1; V: TRBV5-6; D: TRBD1; CDR3: CASSGRQGWNTEAFF; DNA: TGTGCCAGCAGCGGACGACAGGGTTGGAACACTGAAGCTTTCTTT
size: .; J: TRBJ1-2; V: TRBV10-3; D: TRBD1; CDR3: CASGQGSYGYTF; DNA: TGTGCCTCCGGACAGGGCAGCTATGGCTACACCTTC
size: .; J: TRBJ1-1; V: TRBV6-6; D: TRBD1; CDR3: CASSTPVTGENTEAFF; DNA: TGTGCCAGCAGTACACCTGTGACAGGGGAGAACACTGAAGCTTTCTTT
size: .; J: TRBJ2-7; V: TRBV5-4; D: .; CDR3: CASSLDSAAEQYF; DNA: TGTGCCAGCAGCTTGGATAGCGCTGCCGAGCAGTACTTC
size: .; J: TRBJ2-5; V: TRBV20-1; D: .; CDR3: CSGGVGETQYF; DNA: TGCAGTGGCGGAGTGGGGGAGACCCAGTACTTC
size: .; J: TRBJ2-3; V: TRBV4-2; D: .; CDR3: CASSQASGLDTDTQYF; DNA: TGTGCCAGCAGCCAAGCCTCGGGGTTGGACACAGATACGCAGTATTTT